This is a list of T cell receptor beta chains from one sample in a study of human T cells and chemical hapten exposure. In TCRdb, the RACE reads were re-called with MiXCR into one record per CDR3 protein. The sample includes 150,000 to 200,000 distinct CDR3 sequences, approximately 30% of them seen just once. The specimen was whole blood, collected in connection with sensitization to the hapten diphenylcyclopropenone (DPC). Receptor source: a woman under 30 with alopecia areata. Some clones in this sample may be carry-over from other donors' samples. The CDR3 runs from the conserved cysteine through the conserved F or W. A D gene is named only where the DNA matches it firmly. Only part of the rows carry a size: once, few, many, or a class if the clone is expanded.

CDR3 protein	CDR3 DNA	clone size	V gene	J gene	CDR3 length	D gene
CSARGGRTGRKTEAFF	TGCAGTGCTAGAGGAGGGAGGACAGGGAGGAAGACTGAAGCTTTCTTT	few	TRBV20-1	TRBJ1-1	16	TRBD1
CASSRFNQPQHF	TGTGCCAGCAGCCGTTTCAATCAGCCCCAGCATTTT	-	TRBV7-9	TRBJ1-5	12	-
CASSYVVGRYNEQFF	TGTGCCAGCAGTTACGTTGTGGGCAGATACAATGAGCAGTTCTTC	-	TRBV6-5	TRBJ2-1	15	-
CSARDFLAGVNEQYF	TGCAGTGCTAGAGATTTCCTAGCGGGGGTTAACGAGCAGTACTTC	-	TRBV20-1	TRBJ2-7	15	TRBD2
CATSSDSTDTQYF	TGTGCCACCAGCAGTGACAGCACAGATACGCAGTATTTT	-	TRBV15	TRBJ2-3	13	-
CASRLTGELFF	TGTGCCAGCAGATTAACGGGGGAGCTGTTTTTT	many	TRBV2	TRBJ2-2	11	-
CASSRPGQTNYGYTF	TGTGCCAGCAGCCGACCGGGCCAAACTAACTATGGCTACACCTTC	few	TRBV7-2	TRBJ1-2	15	-
CSALGTELNTEAFF	TGCAGTGCTTTGGGGACAGAACTGAACACTGAAGCTTTCTTT	-	TRBV20-1	TRBJ1-1	14	TRBD1
CASSQESGNQPQHF	TGCGCCAGCAGCCAAGAGTCTGGCAATCAGCCCCAGCATTTT	-	TRBV4-3	TRBJ1-5	14	-
CASSQVSSGTGETQYF	TGTGCCAGCAGCCAAGTTTCTAGCGGGACCGGTGAGACCCAGTACTTC	-	TRBV4-2	TRBJ2-5	16	TRBD2
CASSSDRVAHGYTF	TGTGCCAGCAGCTCGGACAGGGTAGCCCATGGCTACACCTTC	-	TRBV5-4	TRBJ1-2	14	TRBD1